The 30 T cell receptor beta chains reported below all come from one sample, sequenced in a study of shared T cell receptors in the human thymus. Produced via immunoSEQ multiplex PCR; TCRdb's table is partial and in-frame only. This table has some 720,000 clones, approximately 87% appearing once. These records were also assigned to another study, of human thymus T cells.

The material sequenced was thymocytes. The receptors were gathered from a boy younger than two with a congenital heart defect.

The genes are TRBV4-1 and TRBJ2-1, with D maybe TRBD2 (6 bases). The V end lost 0 bases, the J end lost 2 bases, and 17 bases lay between the germline ends. The CDR3 loop spans 18 amino acids. Germline-derived CDR1 and CDR2 are MGHRA and YSYEKL. CDR3 loop: CASSQDDSGISTYNEQFF. CDR3 nucleotides: TGCGCCAGCAGCCAAGATGATAGCGGAATTTCTACCTACAATGAGCAGTTCTTC.

The chain recombines TRBV11-3 with TRBJ2-1, with D tentatively TRBD1 (6 bases). The V and J ends lost 5 bases and 3 bases respectively, with 17 bases between them. The germline gives CDR1 SGHNT, CDR2 YENEEA. The CDR3 has 16 residues. CDR3 amino acids: CASSLHPPRGYNEQFF. DNA of the CDR3: TGTGCCAGCAGCCTCCACCCACCCAGGGGCTACAATGAGCAGTTCTTC.

The J gene is TRBJ1-1, the V gene TRBV30, with D hard to call. V lost 0 bases and J 2 bases, leaving 7 bases between the germline ends. CDR3 length: 13 residues. Germline values: CDR1 GTSNPN, CDR2 SVGIG (reference sequence). CDR3 sequence (DNA): TGTGCCTGGAGTGTAAACAGTAACACTGAAGCTTTCTTT. It translates to CAWSVNSNTEAFF.

V is TRBV4-3 and J is TRBJ1-5; D gene ambiguous. Germline V lookup: CDR1 LGHNA, CDR2 YSLEER. Between the trimmed V and J ends, which lost 4 bases and 4 bases, there was a span of 20 bases. The CDR3 consists of 17 residues. The CDR3 DNA follows: TGCGCCAGCAGCCCCGGCCGTGGGCGGGAGTGTAATCAGCCCCAGCATTTT. As protein: CASSPGRGRECNQPQHF.

This chain uses TRBV5-8 with TRBJ2-1; the match to TRBD1 covers 10 bases. This CDR3 is built from 15 residues. The germline V gene has CDR1 SGHTS and CDR2 YDEGEE. With 0 bases clipped from V and 6 bases from J, the junction kept 3 bases outside the gene matches. For the CDR3, the DNA is TGTGCCAGCAGCTTGGCGGGACAGGGGCGCAATGAGCAGTTCTTC. This translates into CASSLAGQGRNEQFF.

The J gene is TRBJ2-5, the V gene TRBV5-6, with TRBD1 matching 9 bases. This CDR3 has 15 amino acids. V lost 4 bases and J lost 5; bases outside the gene matches: 9. CDR1 is SGHDT, CDR2 YYEEEE, per germline. The CDR3 DNA follows: TGTGCCAGCAGCCGGGGACAGGGTGGGGGGGAGACCCAGTACTTC. The encoded protein is CASSRGQGGGETQYF.

This clone was seen a few times. Other DNA variants within this sample encode the same CDR3. The chain recombines TRBV7-2 with TRBJ2-1, with D uncertain. The CDR3 covers 14 residues. Between the trimmed V and J ends, which lost 1 base and 4 bases, there was a span of 8 bases. Germline CDR1 is SGHTA and CDR2 is FQGNSA. The CDR3 loop reads CASSLGGGYNEQFF. The CDR3 DNA reads as TGTGCCAGCAGCTTAGGAGGCGGTTACAATGAGCAGTTCTTC.

V usage is TRBV30 and J usage is TRBJ1-2, with 7 bases fitting TRBD1. Germline values: CDR1 GTSNPN, CDR2 SVGIG (reference sequence). With V trimmed by 2 bases and J by 0 bases, 0 bases remained unmatched. The length of the CDR3 is 13 residues. The CDR3 DNA reads as TGTGCCTGGAGTAGGGGGCCTAACTATGGCTACACCTTC. It yields the protein CAWSRGPNYGYTF.

The gene calls are TRBV13 and TRBJ2-7; D is possibly TRBD1 (6 bases). The germline V and J ends were trimmed by 3 bases and 4 bases, with 25 bases remaining between them. Germline V gene sequence: CDR1 PRHDT, CDR2 FYEKMQ (reference sequence). There are 18 residues in the CDR3. The CDR3 loop reads CASSFGLVRAGESYEQYF. The CDR3 nucleotides are TGTGCCAGCAGCTTCGGGTTGGTGAGGGCAGGGGAATCGTACGAGCAGTACTTC. Supplemented by reference TRBV13 and TRBJ2-7, the full variable domain reads AAGVIQSPRHLIKEKRETATLKCYPIPRHDTVYWYQQGPGQDPQFLISFYEKMQSDKGSIPDRFSAQQFSDYHSELNMSSLELGDSALYFCASSFGLVRAGESYEQYFGPGTRLTVT.

This clone turned up a few times. The V gene is TRBV4-3, the J gene TRBJ2-1; a weak D match, TRBD1 (5 bases). Germline loops: CDR1 LGHNA, CDR2 YSLEER. Trimming pared 0 bases from V and 5 bases from J, leaving 11 bases between. The CDR3 length is 15 residues. CDR3 sequence reads: CASSQEGLEDNEQFF. The CDR3 DNA sequence: TGCGCCAGCAGCCAAGAGGGGCTGGAAGACAATGAGCAGTTCTTC.

The rearrangement uses TRBV5-1 and TRBJ2-1, with D unresolved. CDR1 is SGHRS and CDR2 is YFSETQ in the germline V gene. The germline V and J ends were trimmed by 0 bases and 0 bases, with 4 bases remaining between them. CDR3 length: 14 amino acids. The CDR3 sequence: CASSLVSSYNEQFF. CDR3 nucleotides: TGCGCCAGCAGCTTGGTTAGCTCCTACAATGAGCAGTTCTTC.

The chain uses TRBV25-1 and TRBJ1-2, with TRBD1 as a possible D gene (5 bases). CDR1 and CDR2 (germline): MGHDK, SYGVNS. CDR3 length equals 14 residues. Trimming shortened V by 6 bases and J by 4 bases, and 15 bases separated the two germline ends. The DNA of the CDR3 is TGTGCCAGCAGCCTTCAGGGCCAGCCCTATGGCTACACCTTC. The encoded protein is CASSLQGQPYGYTF.

V gene TRBV14 combines with J gene TRBJ2-7, with TRBD2 matching over 11 bases. Germline trimming cut 0 bases from V and 2 bases from J; bases unmatched to any gene: 6. The CDR3 loop spans 17 amino acids. Germline V gives CDR1 SGHDN, CDR2 FVKESK. The CDR3 region has the DNA TGTGCCAGCAGCCAAGATGGGACTAGCGGATATCCCTACGAGCAGTACTTC. It yields the protein CASSQDGTSGYPYEQYF.

V usage is TRBV4-1 and J usage is TRBJ2-2, with 11 bases fitting TRBD2. Trimming cost V 1 base and J 9 bases; bases outside gene matches: 13. Germline V gene lookup returns CDR1 MGHRA and CDR2 YSYEKL. The CDR3 covers 18 residues. Written as DNA, the CDR3 is TGCGCCAGCAGCCAAGTCGCTAGCGGGGGGTTTGGGGGGCGGGAGCTGTTTTTT. As protein: CASSQVASGGFGGRELFF.

The rearrangement joins TRBV9 to TRBJ2-7, with a tentative D call TRBD2 (6 bases). The CDR3 covers 15 residues. Germline V CDR1 and CDR2: SGDLS, YYNGEE. V was shortened by 0 bases and J by 2 bases, with 12 bases between the two germline ends. This CDR3 reads CASSVGGGTTYEQYF. The DNA for the CDR3 is TGTGCCAGCAGCGTAGGGGGCGGGACCACCTACGAGCAGTACTTC. The whole variable domain, remainder taken from reference TRBV9 and TRBJ2-7, is DSGVTQTPKHLITATGQRVTLRCSPRSGDLSVYWYQQSLDQGLQFLIQYYNGEERAKGNILERFSAQQFPDLHSELNLSSLELGDSALYFCASSVGGGTTYEQYFGPGTRLTVT.

This clone came up once. This rearrangement joins TRBV7-3 to TRBJ1-5; D remains unclear. The CDR3 sequence is 14 residues long. V dropped 5 bases and J dropped 7 bases, with 15 bases sitting between them. CDR1 is SGHTA and CDR2 is FQGTGA in the germline V gene. In nucleotides, the CDR3 is TGTGCCAGCAGCATCCGGGGAGTGCTACAGCCCCAGCATTTT. Amino acid sequence: CASSIRGVLQPQHF.

This clone was seen only a few times. The V call is TRBV7-9, the J call TRBJ1-3, with 8 positions matching TRBD1. The CDR3 extends over 16 amino acids. CDR1 is SEHNR and CDR2 is FQNEAQ in the germline V gene (reference sequence). J was trimmed by 8 bases and V by 7 bases; bases with no gene match: 16. CDR3 loop: CASTWYPETGVDTIYF. CDR3 DNA: TGTGCCAGCACGTGGTATCCTGAGACAGGGGTCGACACCATATATTTT.

This clone was counted only a few times. The chain uses TRBV4-2 and TRBJ2-1, with 11 bases identical to TRBD2. This CDR3 has 19 residues. Germline CDR1 LGHNA, CDR2 YNFKEQ. The J segment lost 4 bases and the V segment lost 1 base, leaving 12 bases of the junction unmatched. CDR3 DNA: TGTGCCAGCAGCCAAGTTCGGCAGCCACTAGCGGGAGAGTACAATGAGCAGTTCTTC. It codes for CASSQVRQPLAGEYNEQFF.

The gene calls are TRBV4-2 and TRBJ2-3, with TRBD2 matching over 10 bases. The germline CDR1 and CDR2 sequences are LGHNA and YNFKEQ. This CDR3 comprises 17 residues. J was trimmed by 3 bases and V by 0 bases; bases with no gene match: 6. CDR3 residues: CASSQDKREGLTDTQYF. CDR3 nucleotide sequence: TGTGCCAGCAGCCAAGATAAGCGGGAGGGATTGACAGATACGCAGTATTTT.

This clone was observed a single time. This chain joins TRBV28 and TRBJ2-7, with 7 nucleotides matching TRBD1. The V gene end was trimmed by 6 bases and the J gene end by 2 bases; junction bases not matched to a gene: 7. The CDR3 runs to 14 residues. Germline lookup yields CDR1 MDHEN and CDR2 SYDVKM. CDR3 amino acids: CASRTDRATYEQYF. In DNA, the CDR3 is TGTGCCAGCAGGACAGACAGGGCCACCTACGAGCAGTACTTC. Using reference TRBV28 and TRBJ2-7 for the parts outside the CDR3, the full variable domain is DVKVTQSSRYLVKRTGEKVFLECVQDMDHENMFWYRQDPGLGLRLIYFSYDVKMKEKGDIPEGYSVSREKKERFSLILESASTNQTSMYLCASRTDRATYEQYFGPGTRLTVT.

The CDR3 DNA follows: TGTGCCAGCACCGGACAGGGAACAGATACGCAGTATTTT. Translating gives CASTGQGTDTQYF. The chain links TRBV6-1 to TRBJ2-3, with TRBD1 matching 8 bases. The CDR3 contains 13 residues. J lost 3 bases, V lost 7 bases, and 3 bases had no gene match. Germline assignment: CDR1 MNHNS and CDR2 SASEGT.

The chain employs TRBV7-6 and TRBJ2-2, with 8 bases fitting TRBD2. Trimming at V came to 1 base and at J to 7 bases, leaving 11 bases not matched to a gene. The CDR3 loop spans 17 amino acids. The V gene's germline CDR1 is SGHVS and CDR2 FNYEAQ. CDR3 loop: CASSLVRAGGLFGELFF. Here the CDR3 DNA reads TGTGCCAGCAGCTTAGTGAGGGCGGGAGGTCTCTTCGGGGAGCTGTTTTTT.

The V call is TRBV14, the J call TRBJ2-1, with TRBD2 matching over 10 bases. V lost 4 bases to trimming and J lost 7 bases; unmatched junction nucleotides: 7. CDR1 and CDR2 (germline): SGHDN, FVKESK. The CDR3 runs to 15 residues. The CDR3 DNA reads TGTGCCAGCAGCCGAGCGGGAGGGCCGGCGAATGAGCAGTTCTTC. Protein: CASSRAGGPANEQFF. The entire variable domain, with the rest obtained from reference TRBV14 and TRBJ2-1, is as follows: EAGVTQFPSHSVIEKGQTVTLRCDPISGHDNLYWYRRVMGKEIKFLLHFVKESKQDESGMPNNRFLAERTGGTYSTLKVQPAELEDSGVYFCASSRAGGPANEQFFGPGTRLTVL.

V and J are TRBV10-3 and TRBJ2-7, with TRBD2 matching 9 bases. The CDR3 covers 17 residues. V was pared by 4 bases and J by 7 bases, with 17 bases of the junction left unmatched. Per germline, CDR1 ENHRY and CDR2 SYGVKD. For the CDR3, the DNA is TGTGCCATCAGTGGGCCCCTATGCGCGGGAGGGCCGGGGGAGCAGTACTTC. Amino acid sequence: CAISGPLCAGGPGEQYF.

The V gene is TRBV27, the J gene TRBJ1-5; D gene uncertain. V was trimmed by 2 bases and J by 3 bases, leaving 11 bases between them. This CDR3 contains 15 residues. From germline, CDR1 is MNHEY and CDR2 SMNVEV (reference sequence). In nucleotides, the CDR3 is TGTGCCAGCAGTTTACAGACGGACTCCAATCAGCCCCAGCATTTT. This sequence encodes CASSLQTDSNQPQHF.

The chain has TRBV14 and TRBJ2-1; a weak D match, TRBD2 (6 bases). The length of the CDR3 is 16 residues. CDR1 and CDR2 from the germline V gene are SGHDN and FVKESK. The V and J ends lost 4 bases and 7 bases respectively, with 20 bases between them. This chain's CDR3 is CASSPYGGGTRNEQFF. CDR3 sequence (DNA): TGTGCCAGCAGCCCTTATGGAGGCGGGACGAGGAATGAGCAGTTCTTC.

V and J are TRBV27 and TRBJ2-1; the match to TRBD2 covers 12 bases. Trimming cost V 6 bases and J 10 bases; bases outside gene matches: 13. The CDR3 totals 16 residues. Germline CDR1 is MNHEY and CDR2 is SMNVEV (reference sequence). As DNA, the CDR3 is TGTGCCAGCAGAGATAGACTAGCGGGAGTATCGGGGGAGCAGTTCTTC. Protein sequence: CASRDRLAGVSGEQFF.

The chain has TRBV6-5 and TRBJ1-6, with 8 bases fitting TRBD1. The CDR3 has 16 residues. V gave up 4 bases and J gave up 4 bases; unmatched junction bases: 6. Germline assignment: CDR1 MNHEY and CDR2 SVGAGI. In DNA form, the CDR3 reads TGTGCCAGCAGTTCCAGGGGGCCGGGATATAATTCACCCCTCCACTTT. It is translated as CASSSRGPGYNSPLHF.

The CDR3 DNA follows: TGCGCCAGCAGCCCAGGGGAAAGGTTCACTGAAGCTTTCTTT. The encoded protein is CASSPGERFTEAFF. This chain connects TRBV4-1 to TRBJ1-1; TRBD1 might be the D (6 bases). The CDR3 covers 14 residues. Trimming stripped 4 bases from V and 4 bases from J, with 13 bases between. Germline V gives CDR1 MGHRA, CDR2 YSYEKL.

The rearrangement joins TRBV18 to TRBJ2-5; D unclear. V shed 2 bases and J shed 3 bases, with 4 bases lying between them. Germline lookup yields CDR1 KGHSH and CDR2 LQKENI. This CDR3 has 12 amino acids. This chain's CDR3 is CASSPGEETQYF. In DNA form, the CDR3 reads TGTGCCAGCTCACCAGGAGAAGAGACCCAGTACTTC.